One T cell receptor beta chain is described in this entry. This CDR3 has 14 residues. Germline lookup yields CDR1 MDHEN and CDR2 SYDVKM. With 5 bases clipped from V and 6 bases from J, the junction kept 8 bases outside the gene matches. This entry is derived from a study of blood T cell repertoires in COVID-19. Study-wide background: Each recovered donor of Cohort 3 presented with two negative PCRs, clearance, or symptom resolution. The study drew acute and convalescent COVID-19 samples from the United States, Italy and Spain.

Under the authors' procedure: Amplification with reference gene primers provided the estimates of nucleated cell counts. TCRdb's table, derived via immunoSEQ multiplex PCR, lists solely in-frame clones and lacks some. The DNA gave D and trimming, while V, J and clone size come from that table. The table has under 150,000 clones, over 75% seen once. Those who participated ranged in age from roughly 18 to 90 years and resided in around 22 US areas. Sequencing was carried out using PBMCs or T cells enriched from blood (not recorded which). The clonotype was recovered from a man over 45 in a cohort exposed to, infected with or recovered from COVID-19 (not recorded which). The genes are TRBV28 and TRBJ2-7; TRBD1 matches 9 bases. The CDR3 bases are TGTGCCAGCAGTCCTCCCGGGACAGGGAGCGAGCAGTACTTC. The encoded protein is CASSPPGTGSEQYF. Full variable domain (missing parts from reference TRBV28 and TRBJ2-7): DVKVTQSSRYLVKRTGEKVFLECVQDMDHENMFWYRQDPGLGLRLIYFSYDVKMKEKGDIPEGYSVSREKKERFSLILESASTNQTSMYLCASSPPGTGSEQYFGPGTRLTVT.